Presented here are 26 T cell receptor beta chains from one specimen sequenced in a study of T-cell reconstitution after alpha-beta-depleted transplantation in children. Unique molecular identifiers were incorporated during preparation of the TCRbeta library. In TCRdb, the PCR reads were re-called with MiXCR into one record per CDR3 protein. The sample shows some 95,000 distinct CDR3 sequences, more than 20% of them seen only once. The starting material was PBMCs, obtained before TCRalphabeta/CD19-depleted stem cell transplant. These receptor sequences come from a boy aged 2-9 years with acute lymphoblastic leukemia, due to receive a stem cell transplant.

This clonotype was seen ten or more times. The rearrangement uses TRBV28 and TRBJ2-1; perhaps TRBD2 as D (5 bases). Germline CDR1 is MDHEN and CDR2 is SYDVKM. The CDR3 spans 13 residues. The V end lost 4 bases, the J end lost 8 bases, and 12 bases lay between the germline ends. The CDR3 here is CASSSKPGDEQFF. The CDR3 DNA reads TGTGCCAGCAGTTCCAAGCCCGGGGATGAGCAGTTCTTC.

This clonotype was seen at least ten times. The DNA of the CDR3 is TGTGCCAGCAGCCGTTTAGCGGGAGTGTTGGTGAATGAGCAGTTCTTC. It encodes CASSRLAGVLVNEQFF. The J gene is TRBJ2-1, the V gene TRBV3-1, with 9 bases aligning to TRBD2. CDR3 length: 16 residues. The germline V gene has CDR1 LGHDT and CDR2 YNNKEL (reference sequence). V was pared by 4 bases and J by 7 bases, with 11 bases of the junction left unmatched.

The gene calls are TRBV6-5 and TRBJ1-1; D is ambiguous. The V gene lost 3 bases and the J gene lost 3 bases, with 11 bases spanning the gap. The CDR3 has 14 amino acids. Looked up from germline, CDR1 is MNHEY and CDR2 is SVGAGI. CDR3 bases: TGTGCCAGCAGTTATGGCGGCGGTGACACTGAAGCTTTCTTT. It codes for CASSYGGGDTEAFF.

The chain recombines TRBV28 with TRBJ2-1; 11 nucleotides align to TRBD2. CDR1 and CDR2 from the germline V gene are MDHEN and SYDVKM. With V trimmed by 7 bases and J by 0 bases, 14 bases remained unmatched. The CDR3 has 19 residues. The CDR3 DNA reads TGTGCCAGCACCTGGGGACTAGCGGACCTCTTAAGCTCCTACAATGAGCAGTTCTTC. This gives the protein CASTWGLADLLSSYNEQFF.

The CDR3 bases are TGTGCCAGCAGCGGCTCCGGGAGAAACTACAATGAGCAGTTCTTC. Translating gives CASSGSGRNYNEQFF. The J gene is TRBJ2-1, the V gene TRBV9; D is possibly TRBD2 (6 bases). Trimming took 3 bases from V and 3 from J, leaving 13 bases between them. Germline V gene data show CDR1 as SGDLS and CDR2 as YYNGEE. The CDR3 is 15 residues long.

The CDR3 nucleotides are TGTGCCAGCAGCTTAGGGGGCCGAGACTACTATGGCTACACCTTC. Its protein product is CASSLGGRDYYGYTF. This chain links TRBV7-9 with TRBJ1-2, with D tentatively TRBD1 (5 bases). V was trimmed by 1 base and J by 3 bases, leaving 12 bases between them. The CDR3 is made up of 15 amino acids. Per germline, CDR1 SEHNR and CDR2 FQNEAQ (reference sequence). Combining the CDR3 with reference TRBV7-9 and TRBJ1-2 gives the whole variable domain DTGVSQNPRHKITKRGQNVTFRCDPISEHNRLYWYRQTLGQGPEFLTYFQNEAQLEKSRLLSDRFSAERPKGSFSTLEIQRTEQGDSAMYLCASSLGGRDYYGYTFGSGTRLTVV.

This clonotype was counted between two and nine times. The CDR3 DNA reads as TGTGCCAGCAGTTTCTCACAGGGTCTGGGAGAGACCCAGTACTTC. This gives the protein CASSFSQGLGETQYF. The rearrangement uses TRBV28 and TRBJ2-5, with D perhaps matching TRBD1 (6 bases). CDR1 is MDHEN and CDR2 is SYDVKM in the germline V gene. The CDR3 runs to 15 residues. V was clipped by 3 bases and J by 4 bases, with 15 bases between them.

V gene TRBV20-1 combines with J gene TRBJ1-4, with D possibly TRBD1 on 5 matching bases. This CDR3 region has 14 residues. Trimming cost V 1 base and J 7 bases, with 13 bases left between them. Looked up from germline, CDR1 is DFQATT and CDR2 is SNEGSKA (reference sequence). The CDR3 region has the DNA TGCAGTGCTAGAGTGGGTTGGGGGGGTGAAAAACTGTTTTTT. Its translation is CSARVGWGGEKLFF.

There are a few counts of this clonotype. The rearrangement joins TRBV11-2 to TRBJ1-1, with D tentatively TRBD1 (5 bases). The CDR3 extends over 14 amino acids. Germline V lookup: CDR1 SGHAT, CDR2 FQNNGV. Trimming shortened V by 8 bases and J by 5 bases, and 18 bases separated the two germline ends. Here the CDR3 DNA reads TGTGCCAGCTCCCAAAATCGGGGCAATACTGAAGCTTTCTTT. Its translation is CASSQNRGNTEAFF.

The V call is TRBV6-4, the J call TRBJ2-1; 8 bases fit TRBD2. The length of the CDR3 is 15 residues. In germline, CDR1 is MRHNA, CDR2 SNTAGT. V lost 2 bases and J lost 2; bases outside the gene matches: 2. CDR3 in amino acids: CASSDELAAYNEQFF. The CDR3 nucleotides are TGTGCCAGCAGTGACGAACTAGCGGCCTACAATGAGCAGTTCTTC.

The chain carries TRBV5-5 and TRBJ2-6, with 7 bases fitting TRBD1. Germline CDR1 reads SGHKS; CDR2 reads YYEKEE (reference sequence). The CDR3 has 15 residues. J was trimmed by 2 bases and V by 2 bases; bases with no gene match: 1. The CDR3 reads CASSLQGTGANVLTF. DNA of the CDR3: TGTGCCAGCAGCTTACAGGGGACTGGGGCCAACGTCCTGACTTTC.

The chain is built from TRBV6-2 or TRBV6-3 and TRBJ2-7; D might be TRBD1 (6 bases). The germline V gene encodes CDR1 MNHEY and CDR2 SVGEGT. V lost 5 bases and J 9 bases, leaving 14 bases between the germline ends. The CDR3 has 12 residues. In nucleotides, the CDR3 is TGTGCCAGCAGTCCCGACAGGAGGAGGCAGTACTTC. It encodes CASSPDRRRQYF.

CDR3: CSARDLRRGLNEQFF. CDR3 DNA sequence: TGCAGTGCTAGAGATCTGAGGAGGGGCTTAAATGAGCAGTTCTTC. The chain couples TRBV20-1 to TRBJ2-1; D might be TRBD2 (6 bases). V gave up 0 bases and J gave up 7 bases, with 16 bases separating them. Germline CDR1 DFQATT, CDR2 SNEGSKA (reference sequence). The CDR3 is 15 amino acids.

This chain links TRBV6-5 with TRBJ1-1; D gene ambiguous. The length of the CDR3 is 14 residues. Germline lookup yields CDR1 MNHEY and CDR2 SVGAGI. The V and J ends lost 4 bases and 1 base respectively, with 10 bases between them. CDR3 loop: CASSFRQQNTEAFF. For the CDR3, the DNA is TGTGCCAGCAGTTTCAGGCAGCAGAACACTGAAGCTTTCTTT.

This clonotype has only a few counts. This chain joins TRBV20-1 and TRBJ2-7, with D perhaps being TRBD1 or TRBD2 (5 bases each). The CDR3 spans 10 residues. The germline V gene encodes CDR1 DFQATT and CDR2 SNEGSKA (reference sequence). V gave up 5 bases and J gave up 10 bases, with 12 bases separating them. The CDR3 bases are TGCAGTGCTGGGACGGGACCCCAGTACTTC. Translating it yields CSAGTGPQYF.

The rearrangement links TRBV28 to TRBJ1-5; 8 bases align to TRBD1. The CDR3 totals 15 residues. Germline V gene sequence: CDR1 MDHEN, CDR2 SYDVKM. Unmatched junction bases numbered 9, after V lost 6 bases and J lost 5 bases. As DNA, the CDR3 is TGTGCCAGCAGGCCGAGGGACAGGCCTCATCAGCCCCAGCATTTT. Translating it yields CASRPRDRPHQPQHF. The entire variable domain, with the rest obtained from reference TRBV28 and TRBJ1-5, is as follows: DVKVTQSSRYLVKRTGEKVFLECVQDMDHENMFWYRQDPGLGLRLIYFSYDVKMKEKGDIPEGYSVSREKKERFSLILESASTNQTSMYLCASRPRDRPHQPQHFGDGTRLSIL.

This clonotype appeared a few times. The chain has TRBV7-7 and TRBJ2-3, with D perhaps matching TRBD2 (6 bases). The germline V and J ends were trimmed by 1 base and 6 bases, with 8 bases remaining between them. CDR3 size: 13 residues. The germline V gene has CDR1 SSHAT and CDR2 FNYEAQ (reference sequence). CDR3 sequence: CASSLVRGDTQYF. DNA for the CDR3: TGTGCCAGCAGCTTAGTCCGGGGGGATACGCAGTATTTT.

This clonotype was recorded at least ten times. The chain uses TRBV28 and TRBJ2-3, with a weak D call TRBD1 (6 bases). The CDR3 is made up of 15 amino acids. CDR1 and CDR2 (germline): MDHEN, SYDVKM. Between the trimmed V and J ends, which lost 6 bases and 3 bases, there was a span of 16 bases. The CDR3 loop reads CASSETGHVTDTQYF. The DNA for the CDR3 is TGTGCCAGCAGCGAGACAGGACACGTTACAGATACGCAGTATTTT.

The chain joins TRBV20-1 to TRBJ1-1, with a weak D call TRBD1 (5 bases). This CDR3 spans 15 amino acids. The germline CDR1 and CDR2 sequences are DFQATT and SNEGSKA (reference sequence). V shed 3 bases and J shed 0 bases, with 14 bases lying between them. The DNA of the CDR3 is TGCAGTGCTAGTGGGGCCCGAACCATGAACACTGAAGCTTTCTTT. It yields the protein CSASGARTMNTEAFF.

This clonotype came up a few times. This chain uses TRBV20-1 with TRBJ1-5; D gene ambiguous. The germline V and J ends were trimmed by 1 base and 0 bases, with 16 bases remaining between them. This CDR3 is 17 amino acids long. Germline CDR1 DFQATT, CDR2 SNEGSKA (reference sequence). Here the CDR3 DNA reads TGCAGTGCTAGAGTCCCCTCCTTACAGTATAGCAATCAGCCCCAGCATTTT. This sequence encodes CSARVPSLQYSNQPQHF.

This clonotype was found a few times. CDR3 nucleotides: TGTGCCAGCAGTTTATCCCGGGGTCGAGAACTGTTTTTT. The encoded protein is CASSLSRGRELFF. The rearrangement joins TRBV27 to TRBJ1-4, with no clear D. This CDR3 contains 13 residues. Trimming took 0 bases from V and 12 from J, leaving 11 bases between them. In germline, CDR1 is MNHEY, CDR2 SMNVEV (reference sequence).

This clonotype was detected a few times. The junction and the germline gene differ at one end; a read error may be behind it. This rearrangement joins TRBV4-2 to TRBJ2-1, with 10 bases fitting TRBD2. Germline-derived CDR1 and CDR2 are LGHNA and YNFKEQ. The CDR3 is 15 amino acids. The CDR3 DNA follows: TGTGTCAGCAGCGGAAGGACTAGCGGAGTCAATGAGCAGTTCTTC. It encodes CVSSGRTSGVNEQFF.

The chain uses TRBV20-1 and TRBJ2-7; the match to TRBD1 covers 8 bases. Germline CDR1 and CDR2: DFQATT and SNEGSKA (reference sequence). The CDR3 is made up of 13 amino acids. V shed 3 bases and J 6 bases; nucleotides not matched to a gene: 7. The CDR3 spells CSASATGAGEQYF. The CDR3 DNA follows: TGCAGTGCTAGCGCGACAGGGGCAGGCGAGCAGTACTTC.

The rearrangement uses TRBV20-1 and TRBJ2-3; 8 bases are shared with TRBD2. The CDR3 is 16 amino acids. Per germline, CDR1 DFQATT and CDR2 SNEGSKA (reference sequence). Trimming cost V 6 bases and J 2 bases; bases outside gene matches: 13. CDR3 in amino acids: CSATLAEGPSTDTQYF. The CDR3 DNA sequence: TGCAGTGCCACACTAGCGGAGGGGCCTTCCACAGATACGCAGTATTTT.

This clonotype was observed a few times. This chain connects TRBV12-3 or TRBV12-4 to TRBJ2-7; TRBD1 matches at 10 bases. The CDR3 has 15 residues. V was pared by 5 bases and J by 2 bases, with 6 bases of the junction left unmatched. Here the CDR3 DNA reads TGTGCCAGCAGTGAGACAGGGGGCTTTCCCTACGAGCAGTACTTC. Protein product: CASSETGGFPYEQYF.

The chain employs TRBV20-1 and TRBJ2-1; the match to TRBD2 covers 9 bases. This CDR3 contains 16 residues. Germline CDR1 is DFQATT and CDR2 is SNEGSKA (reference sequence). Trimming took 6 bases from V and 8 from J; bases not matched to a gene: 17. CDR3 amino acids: CSATEIGGRVTDEQFF. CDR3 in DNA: TGCAGTGCCACGGAAATTGGCGGGAGGGTTACCGATGAGCAGTTCTTC.